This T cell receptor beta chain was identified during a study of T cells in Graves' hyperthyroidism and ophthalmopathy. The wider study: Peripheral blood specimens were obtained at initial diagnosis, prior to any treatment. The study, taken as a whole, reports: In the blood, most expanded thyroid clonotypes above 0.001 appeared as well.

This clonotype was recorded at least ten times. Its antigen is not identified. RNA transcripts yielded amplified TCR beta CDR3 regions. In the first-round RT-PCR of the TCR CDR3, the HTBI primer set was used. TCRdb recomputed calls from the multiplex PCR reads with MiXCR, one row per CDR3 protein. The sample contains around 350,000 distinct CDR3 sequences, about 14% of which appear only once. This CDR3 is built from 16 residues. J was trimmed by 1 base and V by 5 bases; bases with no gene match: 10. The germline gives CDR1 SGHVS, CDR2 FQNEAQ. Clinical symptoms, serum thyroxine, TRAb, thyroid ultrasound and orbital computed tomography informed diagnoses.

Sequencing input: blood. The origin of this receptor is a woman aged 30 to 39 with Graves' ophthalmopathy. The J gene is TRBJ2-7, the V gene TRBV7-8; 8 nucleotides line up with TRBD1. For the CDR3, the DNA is TGTGCCAGCAGCCCTGGGACAGGCAGTGCTTCCTACGAGCAGTACTTC. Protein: CASSPGTGSASYEQYF.